These 19 T cell receptor beta chains were sequenced from one sample in a study of T cell responses to AZD1222 COVID-19 vaccine. Clones were read by immunoSEQ multiplex PCR, and TCRdb kept only the in-frame ones, dropping some. The sample consists of roughly 120,000 clones, about 88% of them appearing once. The sample was peripheral blood, taken on day 0 of AZD1222 vaccination. Receptor source: an adult in good health.

The chain employs TRBV7-2 and TRBJ2-1, with TRBD2 matching 8 bases. Per the germline V gene, CDR1 is SGHTA and CDR2 is FQGNSA. V was pared by 4 bases and J by 9 bases, with 11 bases of the junction left unmatched. The CDR3 runs to 15 residues. Written as DNA, the CDR3 is TGTGCCAGCAGCTCCGAAGCGGGAGTCCGCGGTGAGCAGTTCTTC. Protein: CASSSEAGVRGEQFF. Looking up the rest from reference TRBV7-2 and TRBJ2-1 gives the full variable domain: GAGVSQSPSNKVTEKGKDVELRCDPISGHTALYWYRQSLGQGLEFLIYFQGNSAPDKSGLPSDRFSAERTGGSVSTLTIQRTQQEDSAVYLCASSSEAGVRGEQFFGPGTRLTVL.

CDR3 bases: TGTGCCAGCTCCCCGGGACAGGAAGCTGAAGCTTTCTTT. Translating it yields CASSPGQEAEAFF. This rearrangement joins TRBV18 to TRBJ1-1; 8 nucleotides agree with TRBD1. Germline assignment: CDR1 KGHSH and CDR2 LQKENI. CDR3 length equals 13 residues. V dropped 6 bases and J dropped 6; count of bases not matched to a gene: 6.

This chain connects TRBV30 to TRBJ1-2; D may be TRBD1 (5 bases). Germline V gene lookup returns CDR1 GTSNPN and CDR2 SVGIG (reference sequence). The germline V and J ends were trimmed by 7 bases and 7 bases, with 16 bases remaining between them. The CDR3 runs 12 residues. Here the CDR3 reads CASTRIRGGYTF. The DNA for the CDR3 is TGTGCCTCAACACGAATAAGGGGTGGCTACACCTTC.

V is TRBV4-1 and J is TRBJ2-5, with TRBD2 identical over 8 bases. After removal of 3 bases from V and 10 bases from J, the junction contained 13 bases not matched to a gene. The CDR3 runs to 15 residues. Germline V gives CDR1 MGHRA, CDR2 YSYEKL. CDR3 protein: CASSHLQRGRLDQYF. The DNA for the CDR3 is TGCGCCAGCAGCCATTTACAGCGGGGGCGCCTTGACCAGTACTTC.

The chain combines TRBV28 with TRBJ1-2; D perhaps matches TRBD1 (5 bases). CDR3 length: 14 residues. Trimming removed 5 bases from V and 3 bases from J, with 13 bases in between. Germline CDR1 reads MDHEN; CDR2 reads SYDVKM. The CDR3 loop reads CASSPGNGDYGYTF. CDR3 in DNA: TGTGCCAGCAGTCCAGGGAATGGCGACTATGGCTACACCTTC.

With regard to this clone: The sample holds other DNA sequences that translate to the same CDR3. The genes are TRBV3-1 (or the pseudogene TRBV3-2) and TRBJ1-5; D remains unclear. V shed 1 base and J shed 0 bases, with 7 bases lying between them. Germline values: CDR1 LGHDT, CDR2 YNNKEL (reference sequence). The CDR3 covers 15 residues. CDR3 coding DNA: TGTGCCAGCAGCCAAGTAGGAGGTAGCAATCAGCCCCAGCATTTT. It codes for CASSQVGGSNQPQHF.

The chain uses TRBV13 and TRBJ2-7, with 14 bases aligning to TRBD2. This CDR3 has 15 amino acids. With V trimmed by 1 base and J by 7 bases, 3 bases remained unmatched. CDR1 PRHDT and CDR2 FYEKMQ come from the germline V gene (reference sequence). Written as DNA, the CDR3 is TGTGCCAGCAGCTTAGAAGGACTAGCGGGAGGAGAGCAGTACTTC. It specifies CASSLEGLAGGEQYF.

J is TRBJ2-1 and V is TRBV5-1; 9 positions match TRBD1. With 4 bases clipped from V and 4 bases from J, the junction kept 3 bases outside the gene matches. The length of the CDR3 is 14 residues. Germline V lookup: CDR1 SGHRS, CDR2 YFSETQ. The CDR3 is CASSPGQGYNEQFF. As DNA, the CDR3 is TGCGCCAGCAGCCCCGGACAGGGGTACAATGAGCAGTTCTTC.

The chain is built from TRBV6-1 and TRBJ1-5; D might be TRBD1 (5 bases). The CDR3 runs to 16 residues. V shed 2 bases and J shed 3 bases, with 14 bases lying between them. The germline V gene encodes CDR1 MNHNS and CDR2 SASEGT. CDR3 residues: CASSERGPTYNQPQHF. The CDR3 DNA reads TGTGCCAGCAGTGAACGGGGCCCGACATACAATCAGCCCCAGCATTTT.

V gene TRBV6-5 combines with J gene TRBJ1-6; D is ambiguous. V was cut by 4 bases and J by 11 bases, with 12 bases left in between. This CDR3 comprises 13 residues. Germline values: CDR1 MNHEY, CDR2 SVGAGI. Written as DNA, the CDR3 is TGTGCCAGCAGTTCCTGGCTGGGTGCACCCCTCCACTTT. Translating gives CASSSWLGAPLHF.

This chain joins TRBV4-1 and TRBJ1-6, with a possible D match to TRBD1 (6 bases). Germline lookup yields CDR1 MGHRA and CDR2 YSYEKL. Deletions cut 0 bases from V and 8 bases from J, with 20 bases between. CDR3 length: 18 residues. CDR3 DNA sequence: TGCGCCAGCAGCCAAGAGGCCCTTGCAGGGGTTTATCATTCACCCCTCCACTTT. It yields the protein CASSQEALAGVYHSPLHF.

The chain joins TRBV10-3 to TRBJ1-1; D remains unclear. The V gene's germline CDR1 is ENHRY and CDR2 SYGVKD. The CDR3 spans 14 residues. Trimming took off 4 bases at V and 1 base at J, with 10 bases between the two ends. The DNA of the CDR3 is TGTGCCATCAGTGCCACTGGCGAGAACACTGAAGCTTTCTTT. This encodes CAISATGENTEAFF.

CDR3 residues: CASSFRLARGNEQFF. The CDR3 DNA follows: TGCGCCAGCAGCTTCCGGCTAGCCCGGGGAAATGAGCAGTTCTTC. The chain carries TRBV5-1 and TRBJ2-1, with a tentative D call TRBD2 (5 bases). The germline V gene has CDR1 SGHRS and CDR2 YFSETQ. The CDR3 sequence is 15 residues long. Deletions cut 2 bases from V and 7 bases from J, with 16 bases between. The variable domain in full, with the rest retrieved from reference TRBV5-1 and TRBJ2-1, is KAGVTQTPRYLIKTRGQQVTLSCSPISGHRSVSWYQQTPGQGLQFLFEYFSETQRNKGNFPGRFSGRQFSNSRSEMNVSTLELGDSALYLCASSFRLARGNEQFFGPGTRLTVL.

The chain couples TRBV18 to TRBJ2-3; 8 nucleotides align to TRBD1. V shed 0 bases, J shed 1 base, and the junction held 0 bases outside the gene matches. Germline V lookup: CDR1 KGHSH, CDR2 LQKENI. This CDR3 is built from 15 residues. The CDR3 loop is CASSPPTGGTDTQYF. CDR3 coding DNA: TGTGCCAGCTCACCACCGACAGGGGGCACAGATACGCAGTATTTT.

This clone showed up just a few times. CDR3 DNA sequence: TGTGCCAGCAGCTTAGGATGGAACAAAAGTGCGAGGGGCTACACCTTC. Amino acids: CASSLGWNKSARGYTF. V is TRBV11-2 and J is TRBJ1-2; D is ambiguous. The ends were cut back, 1 base at V and 8 bases at J, with 20 bases in the middle. Germline loops: CDR1 SGHAT, CDR2 FQNNGV. The CDR3 contains 16 residues.

The J gene is TRBJ2-3, the V gene TRBV19; TRBD2 might be the D (6 bases). The germline V gene has CDR1 LNHDA and CDR2 SQIVND (reference sequence). Trimming took off 3 bases at V and 0 bases at J, with 13 bases between the two ends. CDR3 length equals 16 residues. The chain's CDR3 is CASSIKTRGSTDTQYF. Written as DNA, the CDR3 is TGTGCCAGTAGTATTAAAACCCGGGGGAGCACAGATACGCAGTATTTT.

In nucleotides, the CDR3 is TGCAGCGTTGAATGGGGGGCACACTATGGCTACACCTTC. Protein: CSVEWGAHYGYTF. The V and J genes are TRBV29-1 and TRBJ1-2; D is perhaps TRBD1 (6 bases). The germline V gene encodes CDR1 SQVTM and CDR2 ANQGSEA. Trimming left V 2 bases short and J 3 bases short, with 10 bases between. The CDR3 covers 13 residues.

The J gene is TRBJ1-5, the V gene TRBV11-2; no clear D gene. There are 12 residues in the CDR3. V dropped 4 bases and J dropped 4 bases, with 5 bases sitting between them. CDR1 and CDR2 from the germline V gene are SGHAT and FQNNGV. CDR3: CASSSENQPQHF. In DNA form, the CDR3 reads TGTGCCAGCAGCTCAGAGAATCAGCCCCAGCATTTT.

The chain employs TRBV7-9 and TRBJ1-1; D might be TRBD1 (5 bases). Germline lookup yields CDR1 SEHNR and CDR2 FQNEAQ (reference sequence). There are 14 residues in the CDR3. Trimming stripped 8 bases from V and 3 bases from J, with 16 bases between. Here the CDR3 reads CASGLDRRDTEAFF. CDR3 DNA: TGTGCCAGCGGCCTCGACAGAAGGGACACTGAAGCTTTCTTT. The whole variable domain, filled in from reference TRBV7-9 and TRBJ1-1, reads DTGVSQNPRHKITKRGQNVTFRCDPISEHNRLYWYRQTLGQGPEFLTYFQNEAQLEKSRLLSDRFSAERPKGSFSTLEIQRTEQGDSAMYLCASGLDRRDTEAFFGQGTRLTVV.